What follows is one T cell receptor (beta chain) and its context. This entry comes from a study of memory CD4+ T cells and cytomegalovirus serostatus. The assay was immunoSEQ multiplex PCR, and TCRdb's table has in-frame clones only and misses some. The repertoire consists of tens of thousands of clones, with 82% occurring once and the leading ten covering approximately 0.4%. Single viable CD3+CD4+CD8-CD45RO+ cells were sorted as the memory CD4+ T cells. Sequenced material: memory CD4+ T cells from blood. This clonotype was obtained from an adult in good health and CMV-seronegative.

CDR3 DNA sequence: TGCGCCAGCAGCTTGAGCGGGGGTACTAGCACAGATACGCAGTATTTT. This sequence encodes CASSLSGGTSTDTQYF. The V call is TRBV5-1, the J call TRBJ2-3; 8 nucleotides agree with TRBD2. The CDR3 is made up of 16 amino acids. Germline CDR1 and CDR2: SGHRS and YFSETQ. The trim removed 1 base at V and 0 bases at J, leaving 4 bases unmatched.